This T cell receptor beta chain appears in the sequencing data of a study of cytomegalovirus exposure and HLA in healthy donors. Germline V gene lookup returns CDR1 SGHRS and CDR2 YFSETQ. CDR3 length: 15 residues. The junction had 7 bases not matched to a gene; V was cut back by 0 bases and J by 5 bases. Study results and limitations: In a later analysis, an Asian-associated ancestry cluster reportedly showed fewer N-insertions than the approximately 640-donor mean. Being productive about 90% or about 30% of the time was typical of most TCR beta V segments in an earlier analysis.

PCR used 60 Vbeta primers and 13 Jbeta primers. Here immunoSEQ multiplex PCR was the method, and the copy in TCRdb shows in-frame clones only, minus some. Here the sample spans some 110,000 clones, around 70% being singletons. As concerns this clone: Its antigen is as yet unknown.

The sequence was collected from a man aged 25 to 45 in good health and CMV-seropositive. The chain is built from TRBV5-1 and TRBJ2-5; 7 positions agree with TRBD1. The sequencing sample was made of PBMCs. CDR3 bases: TGCGCCAGCAGCTTGGAGGGGGCGGAGGTGGAGACCCAGTACTTC. Amino acid sequence: CASSLEGAEVETQYF.